The TCR beta chain under discussion was sequenced for a study of shared clonotypes between healthy human individuals. Germline values: CDR1 LGHNA, CDR2 YNFKEQ. The V segment lost 5 bases and the J segment 1 base; nucleotides outside the gene matches: 7. The CDR3 has 15 residues. Naive CD8 cells comprised CD45RO-negative, CCR7-positively selected cells, excluding terminally differentiated effector memory CD45RA+ cells. The table came from immunoSEQ multiplex PCR; TCRdb's copy has only in-frame clones and leaves some out. The sample has about 2.1 million clones, over 85% seen once. V gene TRBV4-2 combines with J gene TRBJ2-7; TRBD2 aligns across 8 bases. This clonotype was sampled from a young man in good health. Some clones in this sample may be carry-over from other donors' samples. Material: naive CD8+ T cells from PBMCs. The CDR3 sequence is CASSITGTSSYEQYF. The CDR3 coding sequence is TGTGCCAGCAGCATAACCGGGACTAGTTCCTACGAGCAGTACTTC.